This T cell receptor (beta chain) was identified in a study of shared clonotypes between healthy human individuals. Study-wide context: Three CD4 naive, three CD4 memory, two CD8 naive and one CD8 memory plate were used per donor.

The assay was carried out at the deep level. Clones were read by immunoSEQ multiplex PCR, and TCRdb kept only the in-frame ones, dropping some. The table lists 2 million to 2.5 million clones, about nine tenths of them singletons. About this clone: What it recognizes is unknown.

CDR3 length: 15 amino acids. V was trimmed by 0 bases and J by 2 bases, leaving 11 bases between them. The V gene's germline CDR1 is SGHNT and CDR2 YYREEE (reference sequence). Notes on the study in general: Sequencing depth was a factor that was expected to affect clonotype sharing among donors.

The sequenced sample consisted of naive CD4+ T cells from PBMCs. Subset indicated: CD45RA+ positively selected. The chain is built from TRBV5-4 and TRBJ2-5; no definite D call. The origin of this receptor is a man aged 18 to 29 in good health. Some clones in this sample may be carry-over from other donors' samples. DNA for the CDR3: TGTGCCAGCAGCTTGGCCAAGGCGGTTCAAGAGACCCAGTACTTC. Translating it yields CASSLAKAVQETQYF.